These T cell receptor beta chains were read from a single sample in a study of cytomegalovirus exposure and HLA in healthy donors. Some clones are missing from TCRdb's copy, which holds only in-frame ones; the method was immunoSEQ multiplex PCR. The listing contains about 55,000 clones. Specimen: PBMCs. The receptors were gathered from a woman aged 55-69 years in good health and CMV-seropositive. Both conserved end residues are part of each CDR3. Each record gives: D gene, V gene, J gene, CDR3 protein, CDR3 DNA. A D gene is named only where the DNA matches it firmly.

D: TRBD1
V: TRBV19
J: TRBJ1-1
CDR3: CASSRDRGQGSFF
DNA: TGTGCCAGTAGTAGGGACAGGGGGCAAGGTTCTTTCTTT

D: TRBD1
V: TRBV5-1
J: TRBJ1-1
CDR3: CASSLEGQPGTEAFF
DNA: TGCGCCAGCAGCTTGGAGGGACAGCCTGGGACTGAAGCTTTCTTT

D: NA
V: TRBV10-3
J: TRBJ1-1
CDR3: CAITGQMNTEAFF
DNA: TGTGCCATCACCGGACAGATGAACACTGAAGCTTTCTTT

D: TRBD1
V: TRBV19
J: TRBJ2-2
CDR3: CASSIGLTGTGELFF
DNA: TGTGCCAGTAGTATAGGGTTGACAGGGACCGGGGAGCTGTTTTTT

D: TRBD1
V: TRBV2
J: TRBJ1-3
CDR3: CASSAQGASGNTIYF
DNA: TGTGCCAGCAGTGCACAGGGGGCCTCTGGAAACACCATATATTTT

D: NA
V: TRBV28
J: TRBJ2-3
CDR3: CAITTGTSTDTQYF
DNA: TGTGCCATTACGACAGGGACTAGCACAGATACGCAGTATTTT

D: TRBD2
V: TRBV28
J: TRBJ2-2
CDR3: CASSSGRRTGELFF
DNA: TGTGCCAGCAGTTCCGGGAGGAGGACCGGGGAGCTGTTTTTT

D: NA
V: TRBV19
J: TRBJ1-2
CDR3: CASGSFTGSYTF
DNA: TGTGCCAGTGGTAGTTTCACAGGGAGCTACACCTTC

D: NA
V: TRBV7-7
J: TRBJ2-3
CDR3: CASSSGGITDTQYF
DNA: TGTGCTAGCAGCTCCGGAGGTATCACAGATACGCAGTATTTT

D: TRBD1
V: TRBV6-1
J: TRBJ1-5
CDR3: CASRDRGSNQPQHF
DNA: TGTGCCAGCCGGGACAGGGGGAGCAATCAGCCCCAGCATTTT

D: NA
V: TRBV4-2
J: TRBJ1-1
CDR3: CASSQVREIVRVRTTEAFF
DNA: TGTGCCAGCAGCCAAGTCAGAGAAATCGTGCGGGTCCGGACCACTGAAGCTTTCTTT

D: TRBD1
V: TRBV5-1
J: TRBJ2-7
CDR3: CASSYGQGTAYEQYF
DNA: TGCGCCAGCAGCTATGGACAGGGCACCGCCTACGAGCAGTACTTC

D: TRBD2
V: TRBV27
J: TRBJ2-7
CDR3: CASGGLAGGQGREQYF
DNA: TGTGCCAGCGGGGGACTAGCGGGGGGGCAAGGAAGAGAGCAGTACTTC

D: TRBD1
V: TRBV18
J: TRBJ1-1
CDR3: CASSPPGQGAATEAFF
DNA: TGTGCCAGCTCACCACCGGGGCAGGGGGCGGCCACTGAAGCTTTCTTT

D: TRBD1
V: TRBV14
J: TRBJ1-1
CDR3: CASTLGTANTEAFF
DNA: TGTGCCAGCACCCTCGGGACAGCGAACACTGAAGCTTTCTTT

D: NA
V: TRBV29-1
J: TRBJ1-1
CDR3: CSVGGRRAFF
DNA: TGCAGCGTTGGGGGGCGCCGAGCTTTCTTT

D: NA
V: TRBV6-1
J: TRBJ2-5
CDR3: CASSEAGETQYF
DNA: TGTGCCAGCAGTGAAGCTGGCGAGACCCAGTACTTC

D: TRBD2
V: TRBV25-1
J: TRBJ2-4
CDR3: CASSDHSGGPNKNIQYF
DNA: TGTGCCAGCAGTGATCATAGCGGGGGGCCCAACAAAAACATTCAGTACTTC

D: NA
V: TRBV9
J: TRBJ2-5
CDR3: CASSVGQGRVETQYF
DNA: TGTGCCAGCAGCGTAGGACAGGGGAGGGTTGAGACCCAGTACTTC

D: NA
V: TRBV18
J: TRBJ1-2
CDR3: CASSPEKGGNYGYTF
DNA: TGTGCCAGCTCACCGGAGAAAGGGGGTAACTATGGCTACACCTTC

D: TRBD1
V: TRBV15
J: TRBJ2-7
CDR3: CATSSDRQGAYEQYF
DNA: TGTGCCACCAGCAGTGACCGACAGGGGGCTTACGAGCAGTACTTC

D: NA
V: TRBV6-1
J: TRBJ1-3
CDR3: CASSDKGHGNTIYF
DNA: TGTGCCAGCAGTGATAAGGGGCACGGAAACACCATATATTTT

D: TRBD2
V: TRBV5-1
J: TRBJ2-2
CDR3: CASSARGGDAGELFF
DNA: TGCGCCAGCAGCGCCCGCGGGGGGGACGCCGGGGAGCTGTTTTTT

D: NA
V: TRBV5-8
J: TRBJ2-3
CDR3: CASSLVEGRGDTQYF
DNA: TGTGCCAGCAGCTTGGTCGAAGGAAGGGGAGATACGCAGTATTTT

D: NA
V: TRBV5-6
J: TRBJ1-1
CDR3: CASSGQGGAEAFF
DNA: TGTGCCAGCAGTGGGCAGGGAGGCGCTGAAGCTTTCTTT

D: NA
V: TRBV5-1
J: TRBJ1-1
CDR3: CASSPRERNTEAFF
DNA: TGCGCCAGCAGCCCTAGGGAGAGGAACACTGAAGCTTTCTTT

D: TRBD1
V: TRBV19
J: TRBJ2-7
CDR3: CASSPFFDRALSYEQYF
DNA: TGTGCCAGTAGTCCTTTCTTCGACAGGGCTCTCTCCTACGAGCAGTACTTC

D: TRBD1
V: TRBV5-6
J: TRBJ1-1
CDR3: CASSPGTGAMNTEAFF
DNA: TGTGCCAGCAGCCCTGGGACAGGGGCCATGAACACTGAAGCTTTCTTT

D: NA
V: TRBV7-2
J: TRBJ2-7
CDR3: CASSPSRVNYEQYF
DNA: TGTGCCAGCAGCCCCAGCAGGGTCAATTACGAGCAGTACTTC

D: NA
V: TRBV29-1
J: TRBJ2-5
CDR3: CSVELASHRVQETQYF
DNA: TGCAGCGTTGAGCTAGCGAGCCATAGGGTTCAAGAGACCCAGTACTTC

D: TRBD2
V: TRBV19
J: TRBJ2-4
CDR3: CASSGTSGGENIQYF
DNA: TGTGCCAGTAGCGGGACTAGCGGGGGGGAAAACATTCAGTACTTC

D: NA
V: TRBV5-4
J: TRBJ2-1
CDR3: CASSFYGNNNEQFF
DNA: TGTGCCAGCAGCTTCTACGGGAATAACAATGAGCAGTTCTTC

D: NA
V: TRBV5-6
J: TRBJ1-2
CDR3: CASSSVAGVGYGYTF
DNA: TGTGCCAGCAGCTCGGTAGCGGGGGTAGGGTATGGCTACACCTTC

D: NA
V: TRBV7-8
J: TRBJ1-5
CDR3: CASSAGNQPQHF
DNA: TGTGCCAGCAGCGCAGGGAATCAGCCCCAGCATTTT